The present T cell receptor (beta chain) was sequenced within a study of metastatic and nonmetastatic thyroid tumors. Study details: Across blood and tumor or nodule tissue, repertoires from malignant and benign thyroid patients were compared with one another.

On this clone: Its antigen remains unknown. The junction departs from germline at one end; a sequencing error may be responsible.

Study-wide results and caveats: In blood and tumor, TCR beta diversity was reportedly significantly higher in malignant thyroid tumors than in benign nodules.

The CDR3 has 13 amino acids. CDR1 and CDR2 from the germline V gene are SGHVS and FNYEAQ. No treatment of any kind had been given to any patient before thyroid surgery. TCRdb reprocessed the PCR reads via MiXCR. Altogether approximately 30,000 clones are present, roughly 15% being singletons, with the ten largest covering about 3.4%. The sample taken for sequencing was blood. This TCR was recovered from a female donor with papillary thyroid cancer or a benign thyroid nodule (not recorded which). Some clones in this sample may be carry-over from other donors' samples. The chain joins TRBV7-6 to TRBJ1-1, with TRBD1 identical over 7 bases. The DNA of the CDR3 is TGTGCCAGCAGCATACAGGGGAACAATGAAGCTTTCTTT. Translating gives CASSIQGNNEAFF.